This TCR beta chain is drawn from a study of response to subunit inactivated influenza vaccine. The CDR3 is made up of 14 amino acids. Between the trimmed V and J ends, which lost 4 bases and 8 bases, there was a span of 17 bases. Per germline, CDR1 SGHNT and CDR2 YENEEA. MiXCR, applied by TCRdb to the RT-PCR reads, yields one record per CDR3 protein. Seen here are approximately 520,000 distinct CDR3 sequences, less than 30% observed once, and the top ten hold over 1.5%. The study's findings and limits: Authors suggested each seasonal flu vaccination may recruit only limited numbers of new T cells.

A note on this clonotype: Antigen unknown.

The material sequenced was CD4+ T cells sorted from PBMCs, taken more than 4 days after vaccination. The chain links TRBV11-3 to TRBJ2-5; TRBD1 is a possible D gene (7 bases). This receptor was identified in a man over 45 who received an inactivated influenza vaccine. The CDR3 spells CASSSLEGAKTQYF. CDR3 DNA sequence: TGTGCCAGCAGCTCCCTGGAGGGGGCGAAAACCCAGTACTTC.